This is a list of T cell receptor beta chains from one sample in a study of cytomegalovirus exposure and HLA in healthy donors. The table came from immunoSEQ multiplex PCR; TCRdb's copy has only in-frame clones and leaves some out. The sample holds roughly 150,000 clones; 85% are singletons and the top ten take 1%. The source material was PBMCs. The receptors originated from a boy younger than 10 in good health and CMV-seronegative. CDR3s include the opening cysteine and the closing phenylalanine or tryptophan. The D gene is left open where the match is weak. Only some rows state a clone size, as once, few, many or a class for expanded clones.

D,J,V,size,DNA,CDR3
.,TRBJ2-2,TRBV6-5,.,TGTGCCAGCAGTTACGGGGGGGCCCACACCGGGGAGCTGTTTTTT,CASSYGGAHTGELFF
TRBD1,TRBJ1-1,TRBV7-9,once,TGTGCCAGCAGTCCCGACAGGGCGAACACTGAAGCTTTCTTT,CASSPDRANTEAFF
.,TRBJ2-1,TRBV18,.,TGTGCCAGCTCACCTTATCGGGGAGGCCACAATGAGCAGTTCTTC,CASSPYRGGHNEQFF
TRBD1,TRBJ1-1,TRBV2,.,TGTGCCAGCACCAGTGGACAGGGAAGCACTGAAGCTTTCTTT,CASTSGQGSTEAFF
.,TRBJ2-1,TRBV2,.,TGTGCCAGCAGTGAACGGACAAGCTCGGTGAGTGAGCAGTTCTTC,CASSERTSSVSEQFF
.,TRBJ1-1,TRBV29-1,.,TGCAGCGTCAGACGCGGGGGGACCACTGAAGCTTTCTTT,CSVRRGGTTEAFF
.,TRBJ2-2,TRBV7-9,once,TGTGCCAGCAGCACTGGTAGAGACACCGGGGAGCTGTTTTTT,CASSTGRDTGELFF
TRBD2,TRBJ2-4,TRBV9,.,TGTGCCAGCAGCGGGCGGGGGGCTGGAAACATTCAGTACTTC,CASSGRGAGNIQYF
.,TRBJ2-2,TRBV9,.,TGTGCCAGCAGCGTAGGAAGATCCACTACCGGGGAGCTGTTTTTT,CASSVGRSTTGELFF
.,TRBJ2-1,TRBV7-7,few,TGTGCTAGCAGCTTAGAGGTTTCCGGGGCCTACAATGAGCAGTTCTTC,CASSLEVSGAYNEQFF
TRBD1,TRBJ1-1,TRBV29-1,.,TGCAGCGTTTTACAGGGGAGCACTGAAGCTTTCTTT,CSVLQGSTEAFF
TRBD2,TRBJ2-2,TRBV5-1,once,TGCGCCAGCAGCCCCGGACTAGTTTCTGGGGAGCTGTTTTTT,CASSPGLVSGELFF
.,TRBJ1-5,TRBV23-1,.,TGCGCCAGCAGTCCGGGACAACCGAAACGTAGTCAGCCCCAGCATTTT,CASSPGQPKRSQPQHF
TRBD2,TRBJ2-1,TRBV10-3,.,TGTGCCATCAGTCTACTAGCGGGGTTTCACAATGAGCAGTTCTTC,CAISLLAGFHNEQFF
TRBD1,TRBJ1-1,TRBV5-1,.,TGCGCCAGCAGCTGGATACGGGACAGGCGTAAAGACATGAACACTGAAGCTTTCTTT,CASSWIRDRRKDMNTEAFF
TRBD1,TRBJ2-7,TRBV16,.,TGTGCCAGCAGCCAGACCGGGACAGGGGACTACGAGCAGTACTTC,CASSQTGTGDYEQYF
TRBD1,TRBJ2-7,TRBV29-1,.,TGCAGCGCCGCCCCCGGGACAGGAGTAATCTACGAGCAGTACTTC,CSAAPGTGVIYEQYF
.,TRBJ2-1,TRBV13,.,TGTGCCAGCAGCTTCCCCCAGGGGCAGTACAATGAGCAGTTCTTC,CASSFPQGQYNEQFF
.,TRBJ2-7,TRBV11-2,.,TGTGCCAGCAGCGCCGGACTATCCTTCGGCTACGAGCAGTACTTC,CASSAGLSFGYEQYF
.,TRBJ1-1,TRBV7-9,.,TGTGCCAGCAGCTTAGTGGGCAGGGGAATCACTGAAGCTTTCTTT,CASSLVGRGITEAFF
TRBD2,TRBJ2-1,TRBV6-1,.,TGTGCCAGCAGTGAATTAGCGGGAGGGCCGGGGATTATTGGGAATGAGCAGTTCTTC,CASSELAGGPGIIGNEQFF
TRBD1,TRBJ2-1,TRBV5-1,.,TGCGCCAGCAGCCCGCCGACAGGGCTCTCCTACAATGAGCAGTTCTTC,CASSPPTGLSYNEQFF
.,TRBJ2-2,TRBV7-6,.,TGTGCCAGCAGGCGACAGGTGAACACCGGGGAGCTGTTTTTT,CASRRQVNTGELFF
.,TRBJ2-5,TRBV2,.,TGTGCCAGCAGGACTGTGGAAGAGACCCAGTACTTC,CASRTVEETQYF
.,TRBJ2-1,TRBV5-4,.,TGTGCCAGCAGCCTGCTTGAGAACCCTTCCTTGTTCTTC,CASSLLENPSLFF
.,TRBJ2-2,TRBV2,once,TGTGCCAGCAGCCCCGACTATAAGAACACCGGGGAGCTGTTTTTT,CASSPDYKNTGELFF
.,TRBJ1-4,TRBV19,.,TGTGCCAGTAGTATACGCAGGCCCGAAAAACTGTTTTTT,CASSIRRPEKLFF
.,TRBJ1-2,TRBV7-2,.,TGTGCCAGCAGCTTAATACAGGGAGGGATCGGGGACTATGGCTACACCTTC,CASSLIQGGIGDYGYTF
TRBD2,TRBJ2-7,TRBV2,.,TGTGCCAGCAATGGGGGGAGGGGAGCCTACGAGCAGTACTTC,CASNGGRGAYEQYF
TRBD1,TRBJ1-1,TRBV5-1,.,TGCGCCAGCAGCCGCGGGACAGGGGGGTTGACTGAAGCTTTCTTT,CASSRGTGGLTEAFF
TRBD1,TRBJ1-4,TRBV2,.,TGTGCCAGCCTTTCCGGACAGGGCGGTGAAAAACTGTTTTTT,CASLSGQGGEKLFF
TRBD2,TRBJ2-3,TRBV7-8,.,TGTGCCAGCAGCCCAGGCCTAGCGGGGGGGGGTAGCACAGATACGCAGTATTTT,CASSPGLAGGGSTDTQYF
.,TRBJ2-5,TRBV9,.,TGTGCCAGCAGCGTAGCGCCCGAGGGCCACCAAGAGACCCAGTACTTC,CASSVAPEGHQETQYF
.,TRBJ1-6,TRBV6-1,.,TGTGCCAGCAGTGAAGCGGCGGAGTTAGAGAGGAATTCACCCCTCCACTTT,CASSEAAELERNSPLHF
TRBD1,TRBJ1-1,TRBV5-6,.,TGTGCCAGCAGTTCCGGGACAGGGTACACTGAAGCTTTCTTT,CASSSGTGYTEAFF
TRBD2,TRBJ2-3,TRBV19,.,TGTGCCAGCCGGGGGGGCACAGATACGCAGTATTTT,CASRGGTDTQYF
TRBD2,TRBJ2-2,TRBV5-1,few,TGCGCCAGCAGCTTGGAGACTAGCTCACTCACCGGGGAGCTGTTTTTT,CASSLETSSLTGELFF
TRBD1,TRBJ2-6,TRBV29-1,.,TGCAGCGTGACGACCGCAGGGGGCGGACTCTCTGGGGCCAACGTCCTGACTTTC,CSVTTAGGGLSGANVLTF
TRBD2,TRBJ2-2,TRBV7-8,few,TGTGCCAGCAGCTTATTGGTATCTAGCGGGATAACCGGGGAGCTGTTTTTT,CASSLLVSSGITGELFF